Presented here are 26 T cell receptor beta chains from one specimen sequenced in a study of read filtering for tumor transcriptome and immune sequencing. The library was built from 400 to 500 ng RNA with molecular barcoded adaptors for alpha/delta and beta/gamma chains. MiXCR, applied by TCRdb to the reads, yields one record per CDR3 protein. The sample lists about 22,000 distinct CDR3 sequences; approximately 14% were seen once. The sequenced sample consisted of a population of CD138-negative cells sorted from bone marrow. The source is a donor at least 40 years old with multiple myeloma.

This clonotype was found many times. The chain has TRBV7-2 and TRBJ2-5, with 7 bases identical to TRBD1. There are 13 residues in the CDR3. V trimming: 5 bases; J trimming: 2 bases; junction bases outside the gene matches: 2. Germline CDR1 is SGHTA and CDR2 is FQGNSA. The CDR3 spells CASSLQGQETQYF. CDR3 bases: TGTGCCAGCAGCCTACAGGGGCAAGAGACCCAGTACTTC. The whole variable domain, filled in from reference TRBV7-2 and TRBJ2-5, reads GAGVSQSPSNKVTEKGKDVELRCDPISGHTALYWYRQSLGQGLEFLIYFQGNSAPDKSGLPSDRFSAERTGGSVSTLTIQRTQQEDSAVYLCASSLQGQETQYFGPGTRLLVL.

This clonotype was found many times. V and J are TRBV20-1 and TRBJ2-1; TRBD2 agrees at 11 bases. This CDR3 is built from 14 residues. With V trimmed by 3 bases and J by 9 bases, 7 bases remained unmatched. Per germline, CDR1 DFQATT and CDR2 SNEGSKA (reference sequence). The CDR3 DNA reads TGCAGTGCTAGGGGACTAGCGGATTCCAGTGAGCAGTTCTTC. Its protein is CSARGLADSSEQFF.

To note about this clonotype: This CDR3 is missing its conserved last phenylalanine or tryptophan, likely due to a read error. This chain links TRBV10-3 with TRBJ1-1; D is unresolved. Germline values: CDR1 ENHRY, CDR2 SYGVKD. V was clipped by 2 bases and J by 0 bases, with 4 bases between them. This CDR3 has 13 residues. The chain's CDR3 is CAISEGVNTEAFL. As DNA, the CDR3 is TGTGCCATCAGTGAGGGGGTGAACACTGAAGCTTTCCTT.

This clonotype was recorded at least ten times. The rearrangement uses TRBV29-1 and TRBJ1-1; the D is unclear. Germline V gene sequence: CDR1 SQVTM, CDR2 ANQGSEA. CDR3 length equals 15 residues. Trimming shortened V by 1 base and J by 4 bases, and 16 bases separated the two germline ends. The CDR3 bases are TGCAGCGTTGAAGGGGTAACCCTCTTAGGCACTGAAGCTTTCTTT. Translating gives CSVEGVTLLGTEAFF.

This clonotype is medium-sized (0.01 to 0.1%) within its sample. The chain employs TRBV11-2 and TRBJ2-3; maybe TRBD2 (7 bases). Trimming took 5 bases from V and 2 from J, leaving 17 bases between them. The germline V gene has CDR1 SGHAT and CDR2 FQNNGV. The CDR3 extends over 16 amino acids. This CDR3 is CASSQEGGSHTDTQYF. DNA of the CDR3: TGTGCCAGCAGCCAGGAGGGGGGGTCCCACACAGATACGCAGTATTTT.

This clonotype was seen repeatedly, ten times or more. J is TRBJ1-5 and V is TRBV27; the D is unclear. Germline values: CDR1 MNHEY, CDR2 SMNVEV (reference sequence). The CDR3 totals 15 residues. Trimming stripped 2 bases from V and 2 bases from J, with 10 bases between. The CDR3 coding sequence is TGTGCCAGCAGTTTAAGTTCCGGGGGCAATCAGCCCCAGCATTTT. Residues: CASSLSSGGNQPQHF.

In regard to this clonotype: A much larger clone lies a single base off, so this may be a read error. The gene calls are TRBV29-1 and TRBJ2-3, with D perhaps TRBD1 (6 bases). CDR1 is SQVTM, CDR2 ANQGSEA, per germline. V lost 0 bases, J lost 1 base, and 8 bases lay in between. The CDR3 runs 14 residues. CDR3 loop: CSVEEGARTDTQYF. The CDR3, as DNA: TGCAGCGTTGAAGAGGGGGCGCGCACAGATACGCAGTATTTT.

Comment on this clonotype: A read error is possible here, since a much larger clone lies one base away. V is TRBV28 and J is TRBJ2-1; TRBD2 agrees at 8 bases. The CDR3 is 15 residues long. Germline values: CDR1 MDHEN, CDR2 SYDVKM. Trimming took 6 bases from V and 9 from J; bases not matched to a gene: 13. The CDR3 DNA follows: TGTGCCAGCAGCCTGGGGAGCGGGAGATCCAGTGAGCAGTTCTTC. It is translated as CASSLGSGRSSEQFF.

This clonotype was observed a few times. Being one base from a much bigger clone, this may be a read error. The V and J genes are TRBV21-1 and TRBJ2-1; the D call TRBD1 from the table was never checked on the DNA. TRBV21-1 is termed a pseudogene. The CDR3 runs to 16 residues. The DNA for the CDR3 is TGTGCCAGCAGCAAAGCGGGACAGGGGGCGTACAATGAGCAGTTCTTC. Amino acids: CASSKAGQGAYNEQFF.

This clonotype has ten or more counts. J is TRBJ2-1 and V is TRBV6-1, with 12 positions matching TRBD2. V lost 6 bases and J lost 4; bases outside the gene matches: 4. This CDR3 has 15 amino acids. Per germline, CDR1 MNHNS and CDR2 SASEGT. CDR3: CASRSGLAGYNEQFF. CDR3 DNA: TGTGCCAGCAGATCCGGACTAGCGGGGTACAATGAGCAGTTCTTC.

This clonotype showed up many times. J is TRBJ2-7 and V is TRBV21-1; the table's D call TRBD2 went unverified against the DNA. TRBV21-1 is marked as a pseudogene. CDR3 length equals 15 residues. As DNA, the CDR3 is TGTGCCAGCAGCAAAGCTAGCGGCCATACCTGCGAGCAGTACTTC. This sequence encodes CASSKASGHTCEQYF.

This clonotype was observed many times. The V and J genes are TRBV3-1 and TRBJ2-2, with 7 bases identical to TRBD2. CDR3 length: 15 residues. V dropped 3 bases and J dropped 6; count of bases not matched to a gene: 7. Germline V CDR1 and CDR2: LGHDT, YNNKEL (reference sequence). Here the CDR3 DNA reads TGTGCCAGCAGCCACAGCGGGATGAGCCCCGGGGAGCTGTTTTTT. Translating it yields CASSHSGMSPGELFF.

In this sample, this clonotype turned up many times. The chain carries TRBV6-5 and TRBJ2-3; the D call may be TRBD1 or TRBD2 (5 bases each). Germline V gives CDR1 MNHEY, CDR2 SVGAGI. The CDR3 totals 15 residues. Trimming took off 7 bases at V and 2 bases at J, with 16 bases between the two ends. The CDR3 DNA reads TGTGCCAGCACCCGTGGGGGTGCGGTCACAGATACGCAGTATTTT. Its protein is CASTRGGAVTDTQYF.

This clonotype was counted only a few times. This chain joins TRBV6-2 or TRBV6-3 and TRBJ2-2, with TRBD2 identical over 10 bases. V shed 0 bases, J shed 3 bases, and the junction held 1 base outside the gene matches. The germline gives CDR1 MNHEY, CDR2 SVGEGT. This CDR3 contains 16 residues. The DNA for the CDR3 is TGTGCCAGCAGTTACTCTAGCGGGAGGTACACCGGGGAGCTGTTTTTT. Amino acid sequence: CASSYSSGRYTGELFF.

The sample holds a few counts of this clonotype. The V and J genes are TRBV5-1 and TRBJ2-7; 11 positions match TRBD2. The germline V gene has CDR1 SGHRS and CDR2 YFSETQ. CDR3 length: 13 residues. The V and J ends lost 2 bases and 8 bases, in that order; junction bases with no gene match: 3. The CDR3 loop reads CASSLLAGEKQYF. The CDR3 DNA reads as TGCGCCAGCAGCTTACTAGCGGGAGAGAAGCAGTACTTC.

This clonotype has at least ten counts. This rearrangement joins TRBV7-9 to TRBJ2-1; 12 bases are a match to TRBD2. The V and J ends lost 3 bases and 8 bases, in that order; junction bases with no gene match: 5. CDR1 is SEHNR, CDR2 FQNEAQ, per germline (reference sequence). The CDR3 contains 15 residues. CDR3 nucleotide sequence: TGTGCCAGCAGCTTGACGACTAGCGGGAGCTATGAGCAGTTCTTC. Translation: CASSLTTSGSYEQFF. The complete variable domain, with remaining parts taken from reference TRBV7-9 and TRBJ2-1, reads DTGVSQNPRHKITKRGQNVTFRCDPISEHNRLYWYRQTLGQGPEFLTYFQNEAQLEKSRLLSDRFSAERPKGSFSTLEIQRTEQGDSAMYLCASSLTTSGSYEQFFGPGTRLTVL.

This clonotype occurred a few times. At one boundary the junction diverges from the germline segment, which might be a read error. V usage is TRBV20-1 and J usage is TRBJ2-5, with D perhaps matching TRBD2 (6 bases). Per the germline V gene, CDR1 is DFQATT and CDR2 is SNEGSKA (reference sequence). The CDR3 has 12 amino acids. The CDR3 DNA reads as TGCAGTGCTAGCTGGGACTCCACCCCCGGGCACTTC. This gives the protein CSASWDSTPGHF.

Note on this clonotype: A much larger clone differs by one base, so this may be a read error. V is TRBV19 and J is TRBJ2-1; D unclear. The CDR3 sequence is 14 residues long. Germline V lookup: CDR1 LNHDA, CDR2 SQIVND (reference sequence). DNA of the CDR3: TGTGCCAGTAGTGTAGATGGGCTTTATTCTCTCCAGTTCTTC. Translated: CASSVDGLYSLQFF. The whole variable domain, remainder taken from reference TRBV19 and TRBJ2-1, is DGGITQSPKYLFRKEGQNVTLSCEQNLNHDAMYWYRQDPGQGLRLIYYSQIVNDFQKGDIAEGYSVSREKKESFPLTVTSAQKNPTAFYLCASSVDGLYSLQFFGPGTRLTVL.

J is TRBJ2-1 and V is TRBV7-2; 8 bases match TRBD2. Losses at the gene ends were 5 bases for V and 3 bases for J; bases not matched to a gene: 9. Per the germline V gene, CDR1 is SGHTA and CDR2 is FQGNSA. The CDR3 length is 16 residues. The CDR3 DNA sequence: TGTGCCAGCAGCCATAGAATGGGACTAGACTACAATGAGCAGTTCTTC. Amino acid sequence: CASSHRMGLDYNEQFF.

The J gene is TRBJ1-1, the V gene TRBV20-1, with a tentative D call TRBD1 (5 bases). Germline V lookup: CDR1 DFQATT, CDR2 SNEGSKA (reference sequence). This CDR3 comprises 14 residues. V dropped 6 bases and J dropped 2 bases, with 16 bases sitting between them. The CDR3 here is CSAPRPGGNTEAFF. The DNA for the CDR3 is TGCAGTGCGCCCCGCCCGGGGGGAAACACTGAAGCTTTCTTT.

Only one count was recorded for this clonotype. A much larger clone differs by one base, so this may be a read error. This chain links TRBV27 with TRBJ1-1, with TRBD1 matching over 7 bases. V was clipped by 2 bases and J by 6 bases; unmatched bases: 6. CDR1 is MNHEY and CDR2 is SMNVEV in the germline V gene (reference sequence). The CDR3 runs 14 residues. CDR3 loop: CASSLDREGAEAFF. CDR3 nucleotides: TGTGCCAGCAGTTTAGACAGGGAGGGAGCTGAAGCTTTCTTT.

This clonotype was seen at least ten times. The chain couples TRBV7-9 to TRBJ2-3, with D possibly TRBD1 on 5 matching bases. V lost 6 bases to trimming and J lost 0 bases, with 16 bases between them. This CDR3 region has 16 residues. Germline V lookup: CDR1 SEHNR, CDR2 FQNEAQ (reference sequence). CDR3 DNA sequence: TGTGCCAGCAGTTCCCGACAGCCAGCTAGCACAGATACGCAGTATTTT. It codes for CASSSRQPASTDTQYF.

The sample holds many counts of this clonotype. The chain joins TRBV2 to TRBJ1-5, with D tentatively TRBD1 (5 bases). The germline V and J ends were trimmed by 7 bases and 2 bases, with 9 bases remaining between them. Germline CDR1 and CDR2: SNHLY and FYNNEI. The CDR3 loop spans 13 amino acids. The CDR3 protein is CASTVGGNQPQHF. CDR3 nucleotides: TGTGCCAGCACTGTGGGGGGCAATCAGCCCCAGCATTTT.

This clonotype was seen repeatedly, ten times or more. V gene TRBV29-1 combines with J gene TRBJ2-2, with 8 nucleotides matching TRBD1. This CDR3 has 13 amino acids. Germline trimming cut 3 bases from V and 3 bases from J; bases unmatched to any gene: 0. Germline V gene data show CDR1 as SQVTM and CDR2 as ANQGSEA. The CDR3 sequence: CSVDRGHTGELFF. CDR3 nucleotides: TGCAGCGTTGACAGGGGGCACACCGGGGAGCTGTTTTTT.

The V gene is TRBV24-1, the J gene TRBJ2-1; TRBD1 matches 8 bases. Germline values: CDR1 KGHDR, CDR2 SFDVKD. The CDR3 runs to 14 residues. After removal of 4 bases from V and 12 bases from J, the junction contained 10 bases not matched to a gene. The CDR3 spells CATSDGSPTGGQFF. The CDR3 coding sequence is TGTGCCACCAGTGACGGGAGTCCTACAGGGGGGCAGTTCTTC.

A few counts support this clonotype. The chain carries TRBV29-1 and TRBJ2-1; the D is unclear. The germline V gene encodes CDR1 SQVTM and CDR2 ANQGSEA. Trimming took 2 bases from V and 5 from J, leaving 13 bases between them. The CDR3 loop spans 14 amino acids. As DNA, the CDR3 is TGCAGCGTTGAATCTGGGCCTCGGGACAATGAGCAGTTCTTC. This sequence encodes CSVESGPRDNEQFF.